This T cell receptor beta chain was observed in a study of Ad26.COV2.S vaccination and SARS-CoV-2 variants. V shed 4 bases and J shed 12 bases, with 7 bases lying between them. CDR1 and CDR2 (germline): SGHKS, YYEKEE (reference sequence). The length of the CDR3 is 10 residues. Using immunoSEQ multiplex PCR, the repertoire was profiled, and TCRdb retains in-frame clones only, with some absent. In the table there are about 680,000 clones, about 89% of which are singletons. This sample's treatment: some 20 received Ad26.COV2.S at low or high dose, single or two shots; about 5 received placebo; per-sample allocation not given. Day 63 after the first injection of vaccine or placebo was the sampling time.

The source is a person aged 18 to 65 who received the Ad26.COV2.S COVID-19 vaccine or a placebo. V usage is TRBV5-5 and J usage is TRBJ2-2, with D unresolved. The sequences come from peripheral blood, collected in a trial of Ad26.COV2.S vaccine versus placebo. CDR3 region: CASSDRKLFF. In DNA form, the CDR3 reads TGTGCCAGCAGCGATCGGAAGCTGTTTTTT.